This T cell receptor beta chain was sequenced in a study of blood T cell repertoires in COVID-19. Whole-study context: Both acute and convalescent COVID-19 samples were obtained from the United States, Italy and Spain. PBMCs, B-cell-depleted T cells, or T cells were the source of the cDNA or gDNA that made up the material.

In the authors' methods: Researchers report that nucleated cell counts were estimated from reference gene primer amplification. Profiled with immunoSEQ multiplex PCR; TCRdb holds only in-frame clones, not every one. D and trimming were read from the DNA, whereas the V and J calls and clone size are those reported in that table. This table holds under 450,000 clones, over 65% found once. This receptor was taken from a human donor with acute or convalescent COVID-19. The donor label of this sample is uncertain. Input material: peripheral blood.

The CDR3 is CASSDRNEKLFF. In DNA form, the CDR3 reads TGTGCCAGCAGCGACAGGAATGAAAAACTGTTTTTT. The rearrangement links TRBV3-1 (or the pseudogene TRBV3-2) to TRBJ1-4; TRBD1 might be the D (6 bases). Germline V lookup: CDR1 LGHDT, CDR2 YNNKEL (reference sequence). The CDR3 is 12 residues long. With 5 bases removed from V and 5 bases from J, the gap between germline ends came to 6 bases.